A single sample is the source of the 10 T cell receptor beta chains below, sequenced in a study of T cell repertoires in cytomegalovirus infection. TCRdb reprocessed the reads with MiXCR, giving one entry per CDR3 protein. The sample shows about 440,000 distinct CDR3 sequences, approximately 31% of them seen only once. The sequencing input was PBMCs. The receptors come from a human donor in good health (CMV status not recorded). Some clones in this sample may be carry-over from other donors' samples.

The V and J genes are TRBV7-9 and TRBJ2-6, with no clear D. CDR1 and CDR2 (germline): SEHNR, FQNEAQ (reference sequence). The CDR3 is made up of 15 amino acids. The ends were cut back, 3 bases at V and 0 bases at J, with 6 bases in the middle. CDR3 bases: TGTGCCAGCAGCTTGCATCTCTCTGGGGCCAACGTCCTGACTTTC. It codes for CASSLHLSGANVLTF.

In its sample, this clonotype was seen a few times. V gene TRBV14 combines with J gene TRBJ1-6; no definite D call. Deletions cut 1 base from V and 3 bases from J, with 10 bases between. Germline CDR1 SGHDN, CDR2 FVKESK. This CDR3 is built from 16 residues. In nucleotides, the CDR3 is TGTGCCAGCAGCCAAGGGATCAACCACTATAATTCACCCCTCCACTTT. Residues: CASSQGINHYNSPLHF.

Ten or more counts support this clonotype. The rearrangement uses TRBV7-2 and TRBJ2-3; no clear D. The V end was cut by 7 bases, the J end by 2 bases, with 10 bases between. The CDR3 totals 13 residues. Germline CDR1 and CDR2: SGHTA and FQGNSA. The CDR3 nucleotides read TGTGCCAGCACCCTCCGTTTCACAGATACGCAGTATTTT. Translation: CASTLRFTDTQYF.

A few counts support this clonotype. J is TRBJ1-6 and V is TRBV7-9; D gene unclear. Germline V CDR1 and CDR2: SEHNR, FQNEAQ (reference sequence). CDR3 size: 16 residues. V lost 5 bases and J lost 6, with 17 bases in between. DNA of the CDR3: TGTGCCAGCAGCACCGAGGTCGGAACGGGTAATTCACCCCTCCACTTT. Amino acids: CASSTEVGTGNSPLHF.

This sequence joins TRBV12-3 or TRBV12-4 and TRBJ2-7; no firm D call. The V end was cut by 3 bases, the J end by 3 bases, with 9 bases between. This CDR3 has 13 amino acids. The CDR3 protein is CASSFDKDYEQYF. The CDR3, as DNA: TGTGCCAGCAGTTTCGACAAGGACTACGAGCAGTACTTC.

This clonotype was seen more than once but under ten times. The chain recombines TRBV7-9 with TRBJ1-5, with 9 bases aligning to TRBD1. Unmatched junction bases numbered 15, after V lost 5 bases and J lost 4 bases. CDR1 SEHNR and CDR2 FQNEAQ come from the germline V gene (reference sequence). CDR3 size: 18 residues. This CDR3 is CASSPLSQGQGINQPQHF. CDR3 nucleotides: TGTGCCAGCAGCCCGCTCTCCCAGGGACAGGGAATTAATCAGCCCCAGCATTTT.

This clonotype appeared a few times. The chain couples TRBV7-9 to TRBJ2-7; maybe TRBD1 (5 bases). This CDR3 has 13 residues. The germline V gene has CDR1 SEHNR and CDR2 FQNEAQ (reference sequence). Trimming removed 1 base at V and 6 bases at J, with 10 bases between. The CDR3 loop is CASSLVPRAEQYF. The CDR3 DNA follows: TGTGCCAGCAGCTTAGTCCCCAGGGCCGAGCAGTACTTC.

The chain uses TRBV5-4 and TRBJ2-1, with TRBD2 as a possible D gene (7 bases). Germline V CDR1 and CDR2: SGHNT, YYREEE (reference sequence). This CDR3 spans 15 amino acids. Trimming stripped 1 base from V and 4 bases from J, with 12 bases between. The CDR3: CASSLRGATYNEQFF. The CDR3 nucleotides are TGTGCCAGCAGCTTGCGGGGGGCAACGTACAATGAGCAGTTCTTC.

This clonotype was recorded a few times. The CDR3 coding sequence is TGTGCCATCAGTTTAAGCGGGGGGGCCGTTAATGAGCAGTTCTTC. Residues: CAISLSGGAVNEQFF. The V gene is TRBV10-3, the J gene TRBJ2-1; 10 nucleotides align to TRBD2. This CDR3 spans 15 amino acids. Trimming took 5 bases from V and 7 from J; bases not matched to a gene: 8. From germline, CDR1 is ENHRY and CDR2 SYGVKD.

About this clonotype: One base away lies a much larger clone, so this may be a sequencing read error. V and J are TRBV7-8 and TRBJ1-2, with a possible D match to TRBD1 (5 bases). The CDR3 has 12 amino acids. Trimming removed 6 bases at V and 7 bases at J, with 12 bases between. From germline, CDR1 is SGHVS and CDR2 FQNEAQ. DNA for the CDR3: TGTGCCAGCAGTGGGACCGACTCTGGCTACACCTTC. Translated: CASSGTDSGYTF.